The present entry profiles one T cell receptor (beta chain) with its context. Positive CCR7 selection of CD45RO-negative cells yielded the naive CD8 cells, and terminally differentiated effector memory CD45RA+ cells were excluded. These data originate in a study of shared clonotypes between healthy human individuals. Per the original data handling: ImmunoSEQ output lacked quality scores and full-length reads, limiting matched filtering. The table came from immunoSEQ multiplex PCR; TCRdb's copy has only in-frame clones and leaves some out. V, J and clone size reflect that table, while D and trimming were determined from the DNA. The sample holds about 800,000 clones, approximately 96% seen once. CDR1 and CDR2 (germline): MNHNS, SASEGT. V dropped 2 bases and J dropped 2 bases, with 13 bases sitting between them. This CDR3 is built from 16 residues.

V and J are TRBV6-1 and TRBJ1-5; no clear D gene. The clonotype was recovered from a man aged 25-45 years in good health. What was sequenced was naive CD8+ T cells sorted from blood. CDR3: CASSELLSGGNQPQHF. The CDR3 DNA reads TGTGCCAGCAGTGAATTGCTCAGCGGCGGCAATCAGCCCCAGCATTTT.